These 9 T cell receptor beta chains share one sample of origin, sequenced in a study of T cells in narcolepsy. Measured with immunoSEQ multiplex PCR; TCRdb has only the in-frame clones, and not every one. The sample has tens of thousands of clones, 84% seen once. Material: CD45RA- memory CD4+ T cells from PBMCs. The source of these receptors is a human donor with narcolepsy.

J is TRBJ2-2 and V is TRBV7-6; no firm D call. The CDR3 length is 15 residues. The V end lost 1 base, the J end lost 4 bases, and 10 bases lay between the germline ends. Germline CDR1 SGHVS, CDR2 FNYEAQ. The CDR3 nucleotides are TGTGCCAGCAGCTTAGACGGGTCCAGCACCGGGGAGCTGTTTTTT. As protein: CASSLDGSSTGELFF.

This chain uses TRBV6-1 with TRBJ1-2; D perhaps matches TRBD1 (5 bases). Germline values: CDR1 MNHNS, CDR2 SASEGT. The CDR3 totals 14 residues. Trimming cost V 8 bases and J 1 base, with 14 bases left between them. This CDR3 is CASVRGDHNYGYTF. The CDR3 DNA sequence: TGTGCCAGCGTGCGTGGGGACCATAACTATGGCTACACCTTC.

This clone was detected once. The chain combines TRBV6-1 with TRBJ2-1; D gene ambiguous. Trimming cost V 0 bases and J 1 base, with 7 bases left between them. The germline V gene encodes CDR1 MNHNS and CDR2 SASEGT. CDR3 length equals 15 residues. The CDR3 DNA is TGTGCCAGCAGTGAAGCGACGGGTTCCTACAATGAGCAGTTCTTC. Translation gives CASSEATGSYNEQFF.

This chain uses TRBV6-4 with TRBJ1-3; TRBD1 matches 7 bases. Germline lookup yields CDR1 MRHNA and CDR2 SNTAGT. The CDR3 has 16 amino acids. The junction had 14 bases not matched to a gene; V was cut back by 10 bases and J by 2 bases. The CDR3 coding sequence is TGTGCCACCCAGCCGGGACAGTGTCAAGCTGGAAACACCATATATTTT. This codes for CATQPGQCQAGNTIYF.

The chain links TRBV5-1 to TRBJ2-7, with TRBD1 identical over 8 bases. Germline CDR1 and CDR2: SGHRS and YFSETQ. This CDR3 contains 15 residues. V was pared by 0 bases and J by 0 bases, with 2 bases of the junction left unmatched. CDR3 in amino acids: CASSLGQGASYEQYF. DNA for the CDR3: TGCGCCAGCAGCTTGGGGCAGGGGGCCTCCTACGAGCAGTACTTC.

This clone has more than one count but fewer than ten. The J gene is TRBJ1-1, the V gene TRBV5-1; perhaps TRBD1 as D (5 bases). Germline-derived CDR1 and CDR2 are SGHRS and YFSETQ. Trimming stripped 3 bases from V and 1 base from J, with 10 bases between. This CDR3 is 14 amino acids long. CDR3 region: CASSSKGENTEAFF. CDR3 nucleotides: TGCGCCAGCAGCTCGAAAGGGGAGAACACTGAAGCTTTCTTT.

This clone was counted a few times. The J gene is TRBJ1-5, the V gene TRBV6-5; D gene uncertain. The length of the CDR3 is 14 residues. CDR1 MNHEY and CDR2 SVGAGI come from the germline V gene. Trimming cost V 2 bases and J 2 bases, with 7 bases left between them. The CDR3 DNA reads TGTGCCAGCAGTTACAAGGGTGGCAATCAGCCCCAGCATTTT. Amino acid sequence: CASSYKGGNQPQHF.

CDR3 nucleotide sequence: TGTGCCAGCAGCTTGCACCGACCGACTAAAGAGACCCAGTACTTC. Translated: CASSLHRPTKETQYF. This chain links TRBV11-2 with TRBJ2-5; TRBD2 might be the D (5 bases). This CDR3 has 15 amino acids. Germline V gives CDR1 SGHAT, CDR2 FQNNGV. Trimming took 3 bases from V and 3 from J, leaving 14 bases between them.

This chain connects TRBV5-1 to TRBJ1-6; D unresolved. Trimming removed 3 bases from V and 8 bases from J, with 15 bases in between. The CDR3 is 15 amino acids. CDR1 SGHRS and CDR2 YFSETQ come from the germline V gene. Here the CDR3 reads CASSSTNPGDSPLHF. The CDR3 DNA follows: TGCGCCAGCAGCTCCACCAATCCCGGGGATTCACCCCTCCACTTT. Using reference TRBV5-1 and TRBJ1-6 for the parts outside the CDR3, the full variable domain is KAGVTQTPRYLIKTRGQQVTLSCSPISGHRSVSWYQQTPGQGLQFLFEYFSETQRNKGNFPGRFSGRQFSNSRSEMNVSTLELGDSALYLCASSSTNPGDSPLHFGNGTRLTVT.